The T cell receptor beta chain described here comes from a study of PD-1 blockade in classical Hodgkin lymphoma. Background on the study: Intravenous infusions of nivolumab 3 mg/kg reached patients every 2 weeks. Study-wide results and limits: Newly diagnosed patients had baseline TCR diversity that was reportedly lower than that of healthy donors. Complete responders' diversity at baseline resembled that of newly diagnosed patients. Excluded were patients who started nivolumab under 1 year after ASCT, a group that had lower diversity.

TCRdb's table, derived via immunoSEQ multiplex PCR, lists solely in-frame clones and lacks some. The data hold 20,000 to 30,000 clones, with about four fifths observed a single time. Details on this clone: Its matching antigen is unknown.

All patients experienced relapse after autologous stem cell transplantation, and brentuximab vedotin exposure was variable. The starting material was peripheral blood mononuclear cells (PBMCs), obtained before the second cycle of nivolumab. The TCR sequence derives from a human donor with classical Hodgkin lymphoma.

The CDR3 sequence is CASSIGTAGVFHEQYF. The CDR3 nucleotides are TGTGCCAGTAGTATAGGCACGGCGGGGGTCTTCCACGAGCAGTACTTC. This chain connects TRBV19 to TRBJ2-7; 7 bases are a match to TRBD2. The V gene's germline CDR1 is LNHDA and CDR2 SQIVND (reference sequence). CDR3 length: 16 residues. V trimming: 1 base; J trimming: 5 bases; junction bases outside the gene matches: 11.